The rows below give T cell receptor beta chains drawn from one sample of a study of blood T cell repertoires in COVID-19. Sequencing used immunoSEQ multiplex PCR; TCRdb keeps in-frame clones, though not all of them. The sample lists approximately 150,000 clones, approximately 86% occurring once. The material sequenced was peripheral blood. All receptors derive from a woman aged 45 to 65 with acute or convalescent COVID-19. Both conserved end residues are part of each CDR3. The D gene is left open where the match is weak. Not all rows give a size; the values are once, few, many and, for expanded clones, a class.

V	D	size	J	CDR3	DNA
TRBV11-3	TRBD1	-	TRBJ1-1	CASSLSGTGSEAFF	TGTGCCAGCAGCTTATCCGGGACAGGGTCTGAAGCTTTCTTT
TRBV9	-	-	TRBJ1-2	CASSGDRSGYTF	TGTGCCAGCAGTGGTGACCGGAGCGGCTACACCTTC
TRBV11-3	TRBD2	once	TRBJ2-3	CASSASGGTDTQYF	TGTGCCAGCAGCGCTAGCGGAGGCACAGATACGCAGTATTTT
TRBV18	TRBD1	-	TRBJ2-7	CASSPGTATYEQYF	TGTGCCAGCTCACCAGGGACAGCCACCTACGAGCAGTACTTC
TRBV27	TRBD1	-	TRBJ1-4	CASSFGWGQGGEKLFF	TGTGCCAGCAGTTTTGGCTGGGGACAGGGGGGAGAAAAACTGTTTTTT
TRBV11-1	-	-	TRBJ1-1	CASIQGWNTEAFF	TGTGCCAGCATCCAGGGGTGGAACACTGAAGCTTTCTTT
TRBV3-1/TRBV3-2	TRBD2	-	TRBJ2-1	CASRRGGTSGYNEQFF	TGTGCCAGCAGGAGGGGGGGGACTAGCGGCTACAATGAGCAGTTCTTC
TRBV7-9	-	few	TRBJ1-3	CASSLGSFGVNTIYF	TGTGCCAGCAGCTTGGGCAGCTTTGGCGTAAACACCATATATTTT
TRBV10-1	-	-	TRBJ1-1	CASSEPRDSRIILAFF	TGCGCCAGCAGTGAGCCCCGGGACTCCAGAATAATATTGGCTTTCTTT
TRBV4-1	TRBD2	-	TRBJ2-3	CASSQNPASGGTDTQYF	TGCGCCAGCAGCCAAAACCCCGCTAGCGGGGGCACAGATACGCAGTATTTT
TRBV25-1	-	-	TRBJ1-1	CASSVGGNTEAFF	TGTGCCAGCAGCGTAGGGGGGAACACTGAAGCTTTCTTT
TRBV5-1	TRBD1	once	TRBJ1-4	CASSSDRGGNEKLFF	TGCGCCAGCAGCTCAGACAGGGGAGGGAATGAAAAACTGTTTTTT
TRBV7-3	TRBD2	-	TRBJ2-2	CASRRGLASGTGELFF	TGTGCCAGCCGCCGGGGGTTGGCTAGCGGAACCGGGGAGCTGTTTTTT
TRBV20-1	-	-	TRBJ1-4	CSASPGGNSEKLFF	TGCAGTGCTAGTCCTGGGGGGAACAGTGAAAAACTGTTTTTT